This TCR beta chain was recorded in a study of blood T cells in healthy people across ages. Overall study context: About one barcoded TCR beta cDNA was captured per two T cells.

The authors ran a second PCR of roughly 6 to 12 cycles using a sample-barcoded 5' primer and a J-beta primer mix. TCRdb re-derived calls from the 5' RACE reads in MiXCR, one entry per CDR3 protein. The table lists some 900,000 distinct CDR3 sequences, about 44% of them singletons, with under 15% in the top ten. Donors were systemically healthy Caucasian individuals from Russia aged about 6 to 95 years. Around 10 milliliters of peripheral blood were drawn from each donor. V was trimmed by 4 bases and J by 8 bases, leaving 11 bases between them. The CDR3 has 11 amino acids. From germline, CDR1 is SQVTM and CDR2 ANQGSEA. A few counts support this clonotype. The antigen is unknown. Study-level results: Across the age range, TCR beta diversity per million T cells fell in a roughly linear way.

Sequencing used blood. J is TRBJ1-2 and V is TRBV29-1; D is unclear. This receptor was taken from a man between 25 and 39 years old in good health. The CDR3: CSVGLPRGYTF. The CDR3 DNA sequence: TGCAGCGTTGGCCTCCCCCGCGGCTACACCTTC. Based on the CDR3 plus reference TRBV29-1 and TRBJ1-2, the full variable domain is SAVISQKPSRDICQRGTSLTIQCQVDSQVTMMFWYRQQPGQSLTLIATANQGSEATYESGFVIDKFPISRPNLTFSTLTVSNMSPEDSSIYLCSVGLPRGYTFGSGTRLTVV.